This passage covers 30 T cell receptor beta chains from one sample sequenced in a study of blood T cell repertoires in COVID-19. TCRdb's copy holds only in-frame clones and misses some; the assay was immunoSEQ multiplex PCR. The table records tens of thousands of clones, over 75% of them present only once. The specimen sequenced was peripheral blood. These TCRs come from an elderly man in a cohort sampled during active COVID-19.

This chain uses TRBV7-9 with TRBJ1-3; a possible D gene is TRBD1 (5 bases). V lost 2 bases and J lost 1, with 18 bases in between. This CDR3 has 18 residues. Germline CDR1 reads SEHNR; CDR2 reads FQNEAQ (reference sequence). The CDR3 here is CASSLSSSEGPSGNTIYF. Written as DNA, the CDR3 is TGTGCCAGCAGCTTATCCTCATCGGAGGGACCGTCTGGAAACACCATATATTTT.

This clone was detected only a few times. This chain links TRBV6-4 with TRBJ1-1; D unclear. Germline loops: CDR1 MRHNA, CDR2 SNTAGT. CDR3 length equals 13 residues. V was clipped by 4 bases and J by 0 bases, with 6 bases between them. The DNA for the CDR3 is TGTGCCAGCAGTGTACAGCTGAACACTGAAGCTTTCTTT. Translation: CASSVQLNTEAFF.

The chain uses TRBV15 and TRBJ1-5; D unclear. The CDR3 is made up of 14 amino acids. Germline-derived CDR1 and CDR2 are LNHNV and YYDKDF (reference sequence). V shed 1 base and J shed 1 base, with 5 bases lying between them. CDR3 in amino acids: CATSRGQSNQPQHF. The CDR3 coding sequence is TGTGCCACCAGCAGAGGGCAAAGCAATCAGCCCCAGCATTTT.

The chain uses TRBV6-5 and TRBJ2-2; a weak D match, TRBD1 (5 bases). Germline V lookup: CDR1 MNHEY, CDR2 SVGAGI. The CDR3 covers 13 residues. With 7 bases removed from V and 4 bases from J, the gap between germline ends came to 10 bases. The CDR3 bases are TGTGCCAGCAATAGGGGCGGCACCGGGGAGCTGTTTTTT. Translated: CASNRGGTGELFF.

In its sample, this clone was seen once. The V gene is TRBV6-2 or TRBV6-3, the J gene TRBJ2-3; TRBD2 matches 8 bases. The V and J ends lost 0 bases and 9 bases, in that order; junction bases with no gene match: 17. Germline V lookup: CDR1 MNHEY, CDR2 SVGEGT. The length of the CDR3 is 18 residues. CDR3 amino acids: CASSYSIAAGRDQGTQYF. The DNA of the CDR3 is TGTGCCAGCAGTTACTCGATCGCCGCCGGGAGGGATCAGGGGACGCAGTATTTT.

The chain combines TRBV3-1 (or the pseudogene TRBV3-2) with TRBJ1-3; D is unclear. V lost 1 base and J lost 0, with 7 bases in between. Germline V gene lookup returns CDR1 LGHDT and CDR2 YNNKEL (reference sequence). This CDR3 is built from 15 residues. The CDR3 DNA is TGTGCCAGCAGCCAAGTACAGACCTCTGGAAACACCATATATTTT. This codes for CASSQVQTSGNTIYF.

The V call is TRBV11-2, the J call TRBJ1-2, with D tentatively TRBD1 (5 bases). Trimming removed 0 bases from V and 4 bases from J, with 12 bases in between. The CDR3 totals 15 residues. CDR1 and CDR2 (germline): SGHAT, FQNNGV. CDR3 bases: TGTGCCAGCAGCTTAGAGCAGGGAATAGGCTATGGCTACACCTTC. Translating gives CASSLEQGIGYGYTF.

The chain combines TRBV4-1 with TRBJ2-5; 10 positions agree with TRBD2. V gave up 3 bases and J gave up 5 bases; unmatched junction bases: 6. CDR3 length equals 15 residues. Germline CDR1 MGHRA, CDR2 YSYEKL. CDR3 bases: TGCGCCAGCAGCCAGGTAGCGGGAGGATCGGAGACCCAGTACTTC. The encoded protein is CASSQVAGGSETQYF.

A remark on this clone: Its ends do not fully match the called genes, so a read error is possible. The chain is built from TRBV7-7 and TRBJ2-5, with 10 bases aligning to TRBD2. Per the germline V gene, CDR1 is SSHAT and CDR2 is FNYEAQ (reference sequence). This CDR3 has 17 amino acids. As DNA, the CDR3 is TGTGCTAGCAGCACAGGGACTAGCGCAAACCTCCAAGAGACCCAGTACTTC. Its translation is CASSTGTSANLQETQYF.

J is TRBJ1-6 and V is TRBV30, with a weak D call TRBD1 (5 bases). Germline CDR1 GTSNPN, CDR2 SVGIG (reference sequence). The CDR3 runs 15 residues. For the CDR3, the DNA is TGTGCTCAAACGATGGGGCCCTCCTATAATTCACCCCTCCACTTT. It encodes CAQTMGPSYNSPLHF.

The rearrangement links TRBV3-1 (or the pseudogene TRBV3-2) to TRBJ2-5; 14 bases align to TRBD2. CDR1 is LGHDT, CDR2 YNNKEL, per germline (reference sequence). J lost 1 base, V lost 4 bases, and 8 bases had no gene match. The CDR3 spans 18 residues. This chain's CDR3 is CASSPWTSGGTIQETQYF. The CDR3 DNA reads TGTGCCAGCAGCCCTTGGACTAGCGGGGGGACTATCCAAGAGACCCAGTACTTC.

This clone appeared a single time. The V and J genes are TRBV7-3 and TRBJ2-1, with TRBD2 identical over 9 bases. Germline V gene lookup returns CDR1 SGHTA and CDR2 FQGTGA. This CDR3 contains 15 residues. Unmatched junction bases numbered 4, after V lost 2 bases and J lost 5 bases. The CDR3, as DNA: TGTGCCAGCAGCTTAGATAGCGGGAGTCACAATGAGCAGTTCTTC. Translation: CASSLDSGSHNEQFF.

This sequence joins TRBV5-1 and TRBJ2-7; TRBD1 matches 8 bases. CDR1 is SGHRS and CDR2 is YFSETQ in the germline V gene. V dropped 6 bases and J dropped 6; count of bases not matched to a gene: 11. CDR3 length: 14 residues. The CDR3 DNA is TGCGCCAGCAAGTCGCGACAGGGGCTGCGCGAGCAGTACTTC. Translated, it gives CASKSRQGLREQYF.

The V gene is TRBV19, the J gene TRBJ2-7; possible D gene TRBD1, 5 bases. Germline V gene data show CDR1 as LNHDA and CDR2 as SQIVND (reference sequence). CDR3 length: 15 amino acids. V gave up 5 bases and J gave up 2 bases, with 16 bases separating them. The CDR3 region is CASSLGATATYEQYF. CDR3 bases: TGTGCCAGTAGTTTAGGAGCGACAGCTACCTACGAGCAGTACTTC.

The CDR3 DNA reads as TGCAGCGTTGAAGTGCCAGGGCCAGATACGCAGTATTTT. It specifies CSVEVPGPDTQYF. This rearrangement joins TRBV29-1 to TRBJ2-3; a weak D match, TRBD1 (5 bases). Trimming left V 1 base short and J 4 bases short, with 9 bases between. CDR1 is SQVTM and CDR2 is ANQGSEA in the germline V gene. The CDR3 runs to 13 residues.

This clone was seen a few times. The V call is TRBV4-1, the J call TRBJ1-1, with 9 positions matching TRBD1. The V gene end was trimmed by 5 bases and the J gene end by 0 bases; junction bases not matched to a gene: 4. The CDR3 length is 15 residues. The germline CDR1 and CDR2 sequences are MGHRA and YSYEKL. In DNA form, the CDR3 reads TGCGCCAGCAGCGCGAGGACAGGGGTGAACACTGAAGCTTTCTTT. It translates to CASSARTGVNTEAFF.

V is TRBV10-1 and J is TRBJ1-1; D might be TRBD1 (6 bases). The CDR3 totals 20 residues. Trimming cost V 7 bases and J 1 base, with 31 bases left between them. Germline V gene sequence: CDR1 WNHNN, CDR2 SYGVQD (reference sequence). The CDR3 region is CASTNTQEAGEGRENTEAFF. Here the CDR3 DNA reads TGCGCCAGCACTAATACTCAGGAGGCAGGGGAGGGGCGGGAGAACACTGAAGCTTTCTTT.

The rearrangement uses TRBV10-3 and TRBJ1-1; TRBD1 matches at 9 bases. The ends lost 3 bases at V and 4 bases at J; junction bases unmatched: 6. There are 15 residues in the CDR3. Germline CDR1 and CDR2: ENHRY and SYGVKD. The CDR3 DNA follows: TGTGCCATCAGTGAAGGCGGACAGGGGAGCACTGAAGCTTTCTTT. The encoded protein is CAISEGGQGSTEAFF.

Written as DNA, the CDR3 is TGTGCCAGCAGCTTAAGGGACCTCTGGGGGGTTAACAATGAGCAGTTCTTC. It translates to CASSLRDLWGVNNEQFF. The chain links TRBV7-2 to TRBJ2-1; D perhaps matches TRBD2 (6 bases). There are 17 residues in the CDR3. V lost 2 bases, J lost 5 bases, and 19 bases lay in between. From germline, CDR1 is SGHTA and CDR2 FQGNSA.

The sample holds one count of this clone. The rearrangement links TRBV6-5 to TRBJ1-2; no clear D gene. Trimming cost V 0 bases and J 4 bases, with 9 bases left between them. The CDR3 spans 14 residues. The germline V gene has CDR1 MNHEY and CDR2 SVGAGI. The DNA for the CDR3 is TGTGCCAGCAGTTACTCGAGCCCCGCCTATGGCTACACCTTC. This translates into CASSYSSPAYGYTF.

The chain recombines TRBV28 with TRBJ2-7, with 9 bases identical to TRBD1. With V trimmed by 5 bases and J by 4 bases, 9 bases remained unmatched. Germline lookup yields CDR1 MDHEN and CDR2 SYDVKM. This CDR3 region has 15 residues. The CDR3 loop is CASSPGQGRWYEQYF. The CDR3 nucleotides are TGTGCCAGCAGTCCCGGACAGGGGAGATGGTACGAGCAGTACTTC.

The chain employs TRBV15 and TRBJ2-5; D gene uncertain. The germline V and J ends were trimmed by 0 bases and 3 bases, with 5 bases remaining between them. The CDR3 covers 13 residues. From germline, CDR1 is LNHNV and CDR2 YYDKDF (reference sequence). CDR3 amino acids: CATSRELKETQYF. In DNA form, the CDR3 reads TGTGCCACCAGCAGAGAATTAAAAGAGACCCAGTACTTC.

The V gene is TRBV10-3, the J gene TRBJ2-3; 8 nucleotides align to TRBD2. This CDR3 region has 15 residues. CDR1 is ENHRY and CDR2 is SYGVKD in the germline V gene. The V gene end was trimmed by 8 bases and the J gene end by 0 bases; junction bases not matched to a gene: 7. As DNA, the CDR3 is TGTGCCATCCAAACTAGCGGAGCTAGCACAGATACGCAGTATTTT. It encodes CAIQTSGASTDTQYF.

This clone appeared once. The V and J genes are TRBV6-5 and TRBJ2-3, with D possibly being TRBD2 (6 bases). Trimming removed 8 bases at V and 2 bases at J, with 14 bases between. CDR3 size: 14 residues. Germline-derived CDR1 and CDR2 are MNHEY and SVGAGI. The CDR3 reads CASGSGTVTDTQYF. The CDR3 region has the DNA TGTGCCAGCGGGTCCGGGACTGTCACAGATACGCAGTATTTT.

Comments on this clone: A junction boundary mismatches the germline segment, possibly from a read error. CDR3 DNA sequence: TGTGCCAGCAGCGTAAAAGGGGGACAGGGGGCGCGATTCATCATCTTC. This translates into CASSVKGGQGARFIIF. The V call is TRBV7-2, the J call TRBJ2-1, with 12 nucleotides matching TRBD1. Germline CDR1 SGHTA, CDR2 FQGNSA. The length of the CDR3 is 16 residues. Full variable domain (remainder filled in from reference TRBV7-2 and TRBJ2-1): GAGVSQSPSNKVTEKGKDVELRCDPISGHTALYWYRQSLGQGLEFLIYFQGNSAPDKSGLPSDRFSAERTGGSVSTLTIQRTQQEDSAVYLCASSVKGGQGARFIIFGPGTRLTVL.

V gene TRBV30 combines with J gene TRBJ2-1, with TRBD2 matching over 11 bases. The J segment lost 2 bases and the V segment lost 0 bases, leaving 6 bases of the junction unmatched. This CDR3 is built from 17 residues. The germline CDR1 and CDR2 sequences are GTSNPN and SVGIG (reference sequence). CDR3 coding DNA: TGTGCCTGGAGTGTACTAGGGACTAGCGGTACCTACAATGAGCAGTTCTTC. Protein product: CAWSVLGTSGTYNEQFF.

This chain uses TRBV6-1 with TRBJ2-2, with 12 bases that match TRBD2. The germline V gene encodes CDR1 MNHNS and CDR2 SASEGT. The CDR3 consists of 18 residues. After removal of 0 bases from V and 6 bases from J, the junction contained 8 bases not matched to a gene. The CDR3 region is CASSEALRLAGGAGELFF. The DNA of the CDR3 is TGTGCCAGCAGTGAAGCGCTTCGGCTAGCGGGAGGGGCCGGGGAGCTGTTTTTT.

A single count supports this clone. The chain couples TRBV5-6 to TRBJ2-5, with TRBD2 identical over 12 bases. Per the germline V gene, CDR1 is SGHDT and CDR2 is YYEEEE. V gave up 5 bases and J gave up 9 bases; unmatched junction bases: 8. The CDR3 is 14 residues long. CDR3 in DNA: TGTGCCAGCAGTCGGAGACTAGCGGGGGATGCCCAGTACTTC. As protein: CASSRRLAGDAQYF.

V is TRBV4-1 and J is TRBJ1-4, with D perhaps matching TRBD1 (5 bases). Trimming took 6 bases from V and 7 from J, leaving 18 bases between them. This CDR3 is 15 amino acids long. Per the germline V gene, CDR1 is MGHRA and CDR2 is YSYEKL. The CDR3 loop reads CASRSQGIVSEKLFF. The DNA of the CDR3 is TGCGCCAGCAGATCCCAGGGTATAGTAAGTGAAAAACTGTTTTTT.

The V and J genes are TRBV6-6 and TRBJ2-1; D is unclear. There are 13 residues in the CDR3. Trimming shortened V by 6 bases and J by 5 bases, and 11 bases separated the two germline ends. Germline values: CDR1 MNHNY, CDR2 SVGAGI (reference sequence). The chain's CDR3 is CASSELAHNEQFF. For the CDR3, the DNA is TGTGCCAGCAGCGAACTCGCCCACAATGAGCAGTTCTTC.